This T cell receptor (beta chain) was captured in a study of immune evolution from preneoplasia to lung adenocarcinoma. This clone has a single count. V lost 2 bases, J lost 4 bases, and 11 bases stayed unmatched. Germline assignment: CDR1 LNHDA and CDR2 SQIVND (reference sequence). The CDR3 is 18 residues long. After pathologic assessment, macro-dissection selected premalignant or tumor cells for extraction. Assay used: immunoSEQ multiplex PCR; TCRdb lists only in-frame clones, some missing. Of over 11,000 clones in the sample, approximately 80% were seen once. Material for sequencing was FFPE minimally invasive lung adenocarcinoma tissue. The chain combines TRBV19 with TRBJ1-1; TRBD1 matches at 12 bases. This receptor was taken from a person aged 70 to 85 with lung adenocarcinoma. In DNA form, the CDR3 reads TGTGCCAGTAGTATATTCCGGGACAGGGGGCTTGGAGGCACTGAAGCTTTCTTT. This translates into CASSIFRDRGLGGTEAFF.